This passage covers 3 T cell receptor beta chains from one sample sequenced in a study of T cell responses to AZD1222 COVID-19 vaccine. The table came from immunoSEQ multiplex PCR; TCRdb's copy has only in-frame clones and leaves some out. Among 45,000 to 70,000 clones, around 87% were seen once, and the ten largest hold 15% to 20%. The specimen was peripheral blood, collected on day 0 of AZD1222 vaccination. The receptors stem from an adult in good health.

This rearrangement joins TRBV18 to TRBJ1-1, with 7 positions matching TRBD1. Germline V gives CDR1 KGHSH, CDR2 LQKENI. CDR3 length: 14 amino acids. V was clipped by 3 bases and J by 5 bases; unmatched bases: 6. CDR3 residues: CASSPTGYGTEAFF. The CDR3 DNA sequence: TGTGCCAGCTCACCGACAGGGTATGGGACTGAAGCTTTCTTT.

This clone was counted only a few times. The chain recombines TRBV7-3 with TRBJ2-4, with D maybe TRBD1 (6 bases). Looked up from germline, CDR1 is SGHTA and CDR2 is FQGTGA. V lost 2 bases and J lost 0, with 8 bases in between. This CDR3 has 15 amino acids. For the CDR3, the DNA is TGTGCCAGCAGCTTAGGACAGCTAGCCAAAAACATTCAGTACTTC. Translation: CASSLGQLAKNIQYF.

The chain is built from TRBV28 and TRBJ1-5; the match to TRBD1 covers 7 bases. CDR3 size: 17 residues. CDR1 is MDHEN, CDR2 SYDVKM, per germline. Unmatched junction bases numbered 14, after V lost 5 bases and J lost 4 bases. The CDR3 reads CASSLTQGVIGNQPQHF. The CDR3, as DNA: TGTGCCAGCAGTCTCACCCAGGGGGTTATAGGTAATCAGCCCCAGCATTTT.